The source of this TCR beta chain is a study of T cell responses to AZD1222 COVID-19 vaccine. General study results and limits: Donors skewed white British and female; clonal diversity was possibly underestimated. Targets within unmutated variant regions were reportedly found for nearly half of spike-specific TCRs. Repertoires were collected only later (after the peak T cell response had occurred).

CDR3 size: 14 residues. In germline, CDR1 is SGHRS, CDR2 YFSETQ. Trimming stripped 4 bases from V and 4 bases from J, with 9 bases between. In regard to this clone: The target antigen is unknown.

The repertoire was sequenced with immunoSEQ multiplex PCR; TCRdb's copy has only in-frame clones and lacks some. The repertoire includes about 130,000 clones, over 75% of them detected once, and less than 6.5% sits in the top ten. The J gene is TRBJ1-6, the V gene TRBV5-1; a weak D match, TRBD1 (6 bases). This TCR was recovered from an adult in good health. The sequencing here drew on peripheral blood, taken on day 0 of AZD1222 vaccination. The chain's CDR3 is CASSPGQYNSPLHF. Here the CDR3 DNA reads TGCGCCAGCAGCCCCGGACAGTATAATTCACCCCTCCACTTT.